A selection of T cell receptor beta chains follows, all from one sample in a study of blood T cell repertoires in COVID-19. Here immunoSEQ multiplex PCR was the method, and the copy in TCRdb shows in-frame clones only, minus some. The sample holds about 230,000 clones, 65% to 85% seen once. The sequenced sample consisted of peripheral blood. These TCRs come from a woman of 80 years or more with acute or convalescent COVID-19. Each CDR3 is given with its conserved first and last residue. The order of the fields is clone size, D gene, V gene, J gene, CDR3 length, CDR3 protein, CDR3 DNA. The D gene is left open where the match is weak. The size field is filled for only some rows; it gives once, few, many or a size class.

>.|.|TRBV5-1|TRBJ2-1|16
CASSLGSSAASDEQFF
TGCGCCAGCAGCTTGGGGTCTAGCGCGGCTTCCGATGAGCAGTTCTTC
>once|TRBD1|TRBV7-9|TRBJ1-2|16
CATKPPTEDRAYGYTF
TGTGCCACCAAGCCCCCAACTGAGGACAGGGCCTATGGCTACACCTTC
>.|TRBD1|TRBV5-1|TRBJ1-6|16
CASSWGTANDNSPLHF
TGCGCCAGCAGCTGGGGGACAGCAAATGATAATTCACCCCTCCACTTT
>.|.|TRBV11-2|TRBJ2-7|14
CASSFTGADYEQYF
TGTGCCAGCAGCTTCACAGGAGCAGACTACGAGCAGTACTTC
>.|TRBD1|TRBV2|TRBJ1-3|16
CASSRSQGAKGNTIYF
TGTGCCAGCAGCCGATCACAGGGGGCCAAGGGAAACACCATATATTTT
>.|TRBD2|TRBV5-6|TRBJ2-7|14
CASSSSGGAYEQYF
TGTGCCAGCAGCAGTAGCGGGGGGGCCTACGAGCAGTACTTC
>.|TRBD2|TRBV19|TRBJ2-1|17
CASSSLQRGPPYNEQFF
TGTGCCAGTAGTTCCCTCCAGCGGGGGCCCCCCTACAATGAGCAGTTCTTC
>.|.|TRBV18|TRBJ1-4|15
CASSPGQLEGEKLFF
TGTGCCAGCTCACCCGGACAGCTCGAGGGGGAAAAACTGTTTTTT
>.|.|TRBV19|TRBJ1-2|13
CASSIWTEGGYTF
TGTGCCAGTAGTATCTGGACGGAGGGTGGCTACACCTTC
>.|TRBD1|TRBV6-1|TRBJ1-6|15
CASSDRQGPQSALHF
TGTGCCAGCAGTGACAGACAGGGGCCCCAATCGGCCCTCCACTTT
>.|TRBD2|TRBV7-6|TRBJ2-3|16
CASTLLAGGPPDTQYF
TGTGCCAGCACCCTGCTGGCGGGAGGGCCTCCAGATACGCAGTATTTT
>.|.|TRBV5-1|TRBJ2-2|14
CASSLNANTGELFF
TGCGCCAGCAGCCTTAATGCGAACACCGGGGAGCTGTTTTTT
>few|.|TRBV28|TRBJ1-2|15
CASTVTGTENYGYTF
TGTGCCAGCACGGTCACAGGGACGGAAAACTATGGCTACACCTTC
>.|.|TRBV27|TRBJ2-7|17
CASSSLFGSERSYEQYF
TGTGCCAGCAGTTCCCTTTTCGGGAGCGAACGATCCTACGAGCAGTACTTC
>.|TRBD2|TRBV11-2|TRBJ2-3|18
CASSRLRFSGREADTQYF
TGTGCCAGCAGCCGCCTCCGCTTTAGCGGGAGGGAGGCAGATACGCAGTATTTT
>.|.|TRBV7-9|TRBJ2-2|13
CASSSLNTGELFF
TGTGCCAGCAGCTCCTTAAACACCGGGGAGCTGTTTTTT
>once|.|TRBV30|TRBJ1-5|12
CAWSEANQPQHF
TGTGCCTGGAGCGAGGCTAATCAGCCCCAGCATTTT